The 17 T cell receptor beta chains listed next were all sequenced from one sample in a study of T cells in Graves' hyperthyroidism and ophthalmopathy. TCR beta CDR3 regions were amplified from RNA. An initial round of RT-PCR targeting the TCR CDR3 relied on the HTBI primer set. One entry per CDR3 protein, called by TCRdb with MiXCR from the multiplex PCR reads. The table shows some 500,000 distinct CDR3 sequences, with around a quarter occurring only once. The sample was blood. The receptors stem from a woman in her twenties or thirties with Graves' ophthalmopathy.

V and J are TRBV6-1 and TRBJ2-2; the D is unclear. The germline V gene has CDR1 MNHNS and CDR2 SASEGT. The CDR3 is 12 residues long. The V end lost 7 bases, the J end lost 10 bases, and 13 bases lay between the germline ends. The CDR3: CASTPRSQELFF. The DNA of the CDR3 is TGTGCCAGCACCCCCAGGAGCCAGGAGCTGTTTTTT.

This clonotype was seen at least ten times. This rearrangement joins TRBV20-1 to TRBJ2-7, with D possibly matching TRBD1 (5 bases). Germline CDR1 is DFQATT and CDR2 is SNEGSKA (reference sequence). There are 11 residues in the CDR3. V gave up 0 bases and J gave up 11 bases, with 11 bases separating them. The DNA for the CDR3 is TGCAGTGCTAGAGATCAGGGAACGAAGTACTTC. Protein sequence: CSARDQGTKYF.

This clonotype was seen ten or more times. The J gene is TRBJ1-1, the V gene TRBV7-2; D is ambiguous. This CDR3 is built from 14 residues. Germline values: CDR1 SGHTA, CDR2 FQGNSA. The V and J ends lost 6 bases and 4 bases respectively, with 15 bases between them. The CDR3 region is CASSKETQLTEAFF. CDR3 sequence (DNA): TGTGCCAGCAGTAAGGAGACACAGCTCACTGAAGCTTTCTTT.

This clonotype has at least ten counts. The chain recombines TRBV7-2 with TRBJ1-4; D remains unclear. Germline V lookup: CDR1 SGHTA, CDR2 FQGNSA. Trimming pared 0 bases from V and 6 bases from J, leaving 5 bases between. The CDR3 totals 13 residues. The CDR3 here is CASSLAEHEKLFF. The CDR3 nucleotides read TGTGCCAGCAGCTTAGCCGAACATGAAAAACTGTTTTTT.

The rearrangement joins TRBV30 to TRBJ2-5, with 10 bases fitting TRBD2. Germline-derived CDR1 and CDR2 are GTSNPN and SVGIG (reference sequence). The CDR3 runs 14 residues. V lost 3 bases and J lost 7; bases outside the gene matches: 8. CDR3 bases: TGTGCCTGGAGGAATAGCGGGGGGTTCGGGACCCAGTACTTC. Protein: CAWRNSGGFGTQYF.

To note about this clonotype: This may be a read error, as it is one base from a much larger clone. V and J are TRBV7-2 and TRBJ2-7; 12 bases are a match to TRBD2. V dropped 0 bases and J dropped 1; count of bases not matched to a gene: 1. Germline V lookup: CDR1 SGHTA, CDR2 FQGNSA. This CDR3 comprises 16 residues. The CDR3 nucleotides read TGTGCCAGCAGCTTAGCAGGGACTAGCGGGTCCTACGAGCAGTACTTC. Its protein is CASSLAGTSGSYEQYF.

Only a few counts were recorded for this clonotype. The gene calls are TRBV20-1 and TRBJ2-2, with 11 bases matching TRBD2. The CDR3 extends over 16 amino acids. J gave up 4 bases and V 1 base, and 5 bases lay outside the gene matches. The germline CDR1 and CDR2 sequences are DFQATT and SNEGSKA (reference sequence). The CDR3 DNA reads TGCAGTGCTAGAGTTAGCGGGGGGGCTATCACCGGGGAGCTGTTTTTT. Its translation is CSARVSGGAITGELFF.

This clonotype has just a few counts. The chain joins TRBV12-3 or TRBV12-4 to TRBJ2-2; the D gene is possibly TRBD1 (6 bases). The CDR3 has 15 amino acids. V was shortened by 7 bases and J by 2 bases, with 14 bases between the two germline ends. The CDR3 sequence: CASTSAGVNTGELFF. In nucleotides, the CDR3 is TGTGCCAGCACCTCCGCAGGGGTCAACACCGGGGAGCTGTTTTTT.

The rearrangement links TRBV30 to TRBJ1-2; D gene unclear. The CDR3 extends over 12 amino acids. Trimming removed 3 bases at V and 4 bases at J, with 9 bases between. CDR1 and CDR2 from the germline V gene are GTSNPN and SVGIG (reference sequence). The CDR3 DNA sequence: TGTGCCTGGAGGAACTACGTCTATGGCTACACCTTC. This gives the protein CAWRNYVYGYTF. Based on the CDR3 plus reference TRBV30 and TRBJ1-2, the full variable domain is SQTIHQWPATLVQPVGSPLSLECTVEGTSNPNLYWYRQAAGRGLQLLFYSVGIGQISSEVPQNLSASRPQDRQFILSSKKLLLSDSGFYLCAWRNYVYGYTFGSGTRLTVV.

The rearrangement uses TRBV24-1 and TRBJ1-3; D may be TRBD1 (6 bases). In germline, CDR1 is KGHDR, CDR2 SFDVKD. This CDR3 comprises 14 residues. V was cut by 3 bases and J by 4 bases, with 9 bases left in between. This CDR3 reads CATSDTRGGNTIYF. DNA for the CDR3: TGTGCCACCAGTGATACCAGGGGCGGAAACACCATATATTTT.

This clonotype was counted only a few times. This chain joins TRBV11-2 and TRBJ2-2; weak D call: TRBD2 (6 bases). The CDR3 has 16 amino acids. Trimming removed 1 base at V and 5 bases at J, with 14 bases between. Germline V lookup: CDR1 SGHAT, CDR2 FQNNGV. The CDR3 spells CASSLVEGLGTGELFF. CDR3 nucleotide sequence: TGTGCCAGCAGCTTAGTGGAGGGCCTAGGGACCGGGGAGCTGTTTTTT.

V usage is TRBV6-1 and J usage is TRBJ2-7; D is undetermined. V was trimmed by 4 bases and J by 3 bases, leaving 10 bases between them. This CDR3 spans 13 amino acids. Germline V gene lookup returns CDR1 MNHNS and CDR2 SASEGT. The CDR3 coding sequence is TGTGCCAGCAGTGTGGGCAACCTCTACGAGCAGTACTTC. As protein: CASSVGNLYEQYF.

At least ten counts were recorded for this clonotype. The chain recombines TRBV6-1 with TRBJ2-7; D unresolved. The germline gives CDR1 MNHNS, CDR2 SASEGT. The V and J ends lost 9 bases and 1 base respectively, with 4 bases between them. The CDR3 has 10 amino acids. The CDR3 is CARFSYEQYF. The DNA of the CDR3 is TGTGCCAGATTTTCCTACGAGCAGTACTTC.

This clonotype was counted many times. This chain joins TRBV28 and TRBJ1-2; unclear D gene. Germline CDR1 and CDR2: MDHEN and SYDVKM. CDR3 length equals 13 residues. Trimming removed 7 bases from V and 2 bases from J, with 11 bases in between. The CDR3 nucleotides read TGTGCCAGCAATCCGACTCAGAACTATGGCTACACCTTC. It codes for CASNPTQNYGYTF.

This clonotype was found many times. V gene TRBV20-1 combines with J gene TRBJ2-7; maybe TRBD2 (6 bases). The CDR3 is made up of 14 amino acids. Trimming removed 1 base from V and 4 bases from J, with 14 bases in between. The germline gives CDR1 DFQATT, CDR2 SNEGSKA (reference sequence). The CDR3 protein is CSARGVGGPYEQYF. Written as DNA, the CDR3 is TGCAGTGCTAGAGGGGTCGGGGGACCATACGAGCAGTACTTC.

This clonotype was observed a handful of times. The chain couples TRBV20-1 to TRBJ2-7, with D perhaps matching TRBD1 or TRBD2 (7 bases each). The CDR3 loop spans 14 amino acids. Germline V gene lookup returns CDR1 DFQATT and CDR2 SNEGSKA (reference sequence). Trimming took 5 bases from V and 6 from J, leaving 20 bases between them. For the CDR3, the DNA is TGCAGTGCTCCCCTTGGGGGAGGGGGCCTCGAGCAGTACTTC. Translated, it gives CSAPLGGGGLEQYF.

This rearrangement joins TRBV11-2 to TRBJ2-5; 7 bases align to TRBD1. There are 17 residues in the CDR3. The V gene's germline CDR1 is SGHAT and CDR2 FQNNGV. V lost 5 bases, J lost 2 bases, and 14 bases stayed unmatched. CDR3 bases: TGTGCCAGCAGCCCCGCCGAGACAGGGCCCACGCAAGAGACCCAGTACTTC. This sequence encodes CASSPAETGPTQETQYF.